This TCR beta chain was identified during a study of blood T cell repertoires in COVID-19 (dated by TCRdb to between 2020 and 2021). Background for the entire study: Collaborator samples came from the United States, Italy and Spain and covered acute and convalescent phases of COVID-19. Where available, HLA class I and class II types were obtained from metadata supplied by the sample provider rather than from assay-based typing. Nearly every sample came with metadata listing a de-identified subject ID, COVID-19 status, age in years and sex. The samples were drawn from the first 160 participants of the ongoing ImmuneRACE study and from 1,254 subjects provided by 6 global collaborators. A freely available public database, intended as a resource for researchers studying the immune response to SARS-CoV-2, is where the repertoires were released. The dataset comprised deeply sampled blood TCRbeta repertoires from subjects exposed to, actively infected with, or recovered from COVID-19. The material from the prospective study consisted of cDNA or gDNA derived from T cells, B-cell-depleted T cells, or PBMCs. What the study reported, not specific to this receptor: The quantity of clinical and demographic metadata differed by source and by participant and was supplied without curation.

Including the terminal cysteine and phenylalanine, the CDR3 comprises 16 residues. Only the CDR3 region is kept as DNA, spanning 48 bases read in frame from base 1. V sheds 7 bases and J sheds 6 bases, leaving 19 bases between their ends. TCRbeta CDR3 regions were amplified from genomic DNA by means of the immunoSEQ Assay, a bias-controlled multiplex PCR. Per the authors' processing: The number of nucleated cells in each sample was estimated from the amplification of reference gene primers within the assay. To quantify the absolute abundance of each unique TCRbeta CDR3 rearrangement, sequence reads were collapsed and filtered. Productive Simpson clonality was computed per sample as the square root of Simpson's diversity index over productive rearrangements. Not all clones reach the TCRdb copy of this immuneACCESS table, which keeps in-frame sequences only. Checked studies attribute under half of the gap to unresolved V genes and leave the rest unexplained. That table supplies the V and J calls and clone size; D and trimming were determined from the DNA. Counted in this sample were about 160,000 clones; approximately 88% of them appeared once. Of the sample, roughly 9.1% falls within the top ten clones.

Concerning this clone: Its antigen is not yet known. Base qualities were left out, and no much larger clone turns up one base away.

Each collaborating institution followed its own protocols to collect whole blood in K2EDTA tubes. For TCRbeta analysis, collaborator samples were shipped as frozen whole blood, as isolated PBMCs, or as DNA extracted from either sample type. The sequence was collected from a woman aged 80 or older with active or convalescent COVID-19. Sequencing was done on a sample of peripheral blood. The chain links TRBV23-1 with TRBJ1-6; a tentative D match to TRBD1 spans 5 bases. TRBV23-1 is labeled an ORF, and its function is uncertain. The DNA sequence is as follows: TGCGCCAGCACTCCACTTTCCGACAGTCGTAATTCACCCCTCCACTTT. The encoded protein is CASTPLSDSRNSPLHF.